The 29 T cell receptor beta chains listed next were all sequenced from one sample in a study of OX40 agonist ivuxolimab in advanced cancers. Assay: immunoSEQ multiplex PCR; the TCRdb copy retains only in-frame clones and omits some. The sample has 42,000 or so clones, roughly 89% seen once. This specimen was CD4+ or CD8+ T cells sorted from blood, taken in a trial of the OX40 agonist ivuxolimab. Every receptor here comes from an adult with an advanced solid tumor such as melanoma, head and neck, liver or kidney cancer.

The CDR3 is CASSVDERGYYNEQFF. CDR3 bases: TGTGCCAGCAGCGTAGATGAGCGGGGATACTACAATGAGCAGTTCTTC. V usage is TRBV9 and J usage is TRBJ2-1; 7 bases are a match to TRBD2. From germline, CDR1 is SGDLS and CDR2 YYNGEE. The CDR3 loop spans 16 amino acids. The V gene end was trimmed by 0 bases and the J gene end by 3 bases; junction bases not matched to a gene: 6.

This chain joins TRBV6-1 and TRBJ2-7, with TRBD2 as a possible D gene (5 bases). CDR3 length: 14 residues. V shed 7 bases and J shed 2 bases, with 15 bases lying between them. CDR1 is MNHNS, CDR2 SASEGT, per germline. This CDR3 is CASIPNGVPYEQYF. CDR3 DNA sequence: TGTGCCAGCATCCCTAACGGGGTACCCTACGAGCAGTACTTC.

V is TRBV12-5 and J is TRBJ2-1, with D possibly called TRBD1 or TRBD2 (5 bases each). The CDR3 has 14 residues. V was cut by 6 bases and J by 2 bases, with 11 bases left in between. The germline V gene has CDR1 LGHNT and CDR2 FRNRAP. The chain's CDR3 is CASGIGTTYNEQFF. DNA of the CDR3: TGTGCTAGTGGGATCGGGACGACCTACAATGAGCAGTTCTTC.

The rearrangement uses TRBV7-9 and TRBJ1-2, with D perhaps TRBD1 (5 bases). Germline V CDR1 and CDR2: SEHNR, FQNEAQ (reference sequence). With 1 base removed from V and 7 bases from J, the gap between germline ends came to 10 bases. The CDR3 is 13 residues long. The CDR3 coding sequence is TGTGCCAGCAGCTTAGAGTCAAGGGGTGGCTACACCTTC. It is translated as CASSLESRGGYTF.

V usage is TRBV4-1 and J usage is TRBJ2-2, with 8 bases fitting TRBD2. The CDR3 totals 18 residues. V lost 0 bases and J lost 3; bases outside the gene matches: 9. In germline, CDR1 is MGHRA, CDR2 YSYEKL. The CDR3 sequence: CASSQEGRTSSYTGELFF. The CDR3 DNA is TGCGCCAGCAGCCAAGAAGGTAGGACTAGCAGTTACACCGGGGAGCTGTTTTTT.

The rearrangement links TRBV11-1 to TRBJ1-1, with D possibly TRBD1 on 6 matching bases. The germline V and J ends were trimmed by 1 base and 4 bases, with 10 bases remaining between them. The CDR3 covers 14 residues. Germline V gene sequence: CDR1 SGHAT, CDR2 FQDESV (reference sequence). The CDR3 DNA is TGTGCCAGCAGCTTAGACAGGGTAATCACTGAAGCTTTCTTT. Translating gives CASSLDRVITEAFF. The full variable domain, completed using reference TRBV11-1 and TRBJ1-1, is EAEVAQSPRYKITEKSQAVAFWCDPISGHATLYWYRQILGQGPELLVQFQDESVVDDSQLPKDRFSAERLKGVDSTLKIQPAELGDSAMYLCASSLDRVITEAFFGQGTRLTVV.

The rearrangement joins TRBV25-1 to TRBJ1-1, with TRBD1 identical over 7 bases. The CDR3 has 11 residues. CDR1 and CDR2 (germline): MGHDK, SYGVNS. The trim removed 2 bases at V and 11 bases at J, leaving 2 bases unmatched. The CDR3 DNA reads as TGTGCCAGCAGTGAAACAGGGGAGGCTTTCTTT. Translation gives CASSETGEAFF.

The chain has TRBV6-1 and TRBJ2-7; D remains unclear. CDR1 and CDR2 from the germline V gene are MNHNS and SASEGT. Trimming cost V 1 base and J 6 bases, with 10 bases left between them. The CDR3 is made up of 13 amino acids. CDR3 sequence: CASSEENGREQYF. In DNA, the CDR3 is TGTGCCAGCAGTGAAGAAAACGGGCGCGAGCAGTACTTC.

The chain couples TRBV18 to TRBJ1-2; D remains unclear. The V gene lost 2 bases and the J gene lost 1 base, with 11 bases spanning the gap. Germline lookup yields CDR1 KGHSH and CDR2 LQKENI. The CDR3 covers 15 residues. CDR3 protein: CASSPDLRSNYGYTF. The CDR3 region has the DNA TGTGCCAGCTCACCAGATTTGCGGAGTAACTATGGCTACACCTTC.

In DNA form, the CDR3 reads TGTGCCACCAGCAGAGGGGGACAGGGGGCATACGAGCAGTACTTC. Translated, it gives CATSRGGQGAYEQYF. V usage is TRBV15 and J usage is TRBJ2-7, with TRBD1 matching 12 bases. Germline CDR1 is LNHNV and CDR2 is YYDKDF (reference sequence). This CDR3 spans 15 amino acids. After removal of 1 base from V and 4 bases from J, the junction contained 2 bases not matched to a gene. Together with reference TRBV15 and TRBJ2-7, the CDR3 gives the full variable domain: DAMVIQNPRYQVTQFGKPVTLSCSQTLNHNVMYWYQQKSSQAPKLLFHYYDKDFNNEADTPDNFQSRRPNTSFCFLDIRSPGLGDTAMYLCATSRGGQGAYEQYFGPGTRLTVT.

The chain couples TRBV5-1 to TRBJ2-1; the D gene is possibly TRBD2 (5 bases). Deletions cut 4 bases from V and 0 bases from J, with 11 bases between. The germline gives CDR1 SGHRS, CDR2 YFSETQ. The CDR3 sequence is 15 residues long. The CDR3 reads CASSGSTTSYNEQFF. CDR3 sequence (DNA): TGCGCCAGCAGCGGGAGCACTACCTCCTACAATGAGCAGTTCTTC.

The chain employs TRBV5-1 and TRBJ2-1, with 8 bases aligning to TRBD2. The germline V gene encodes CDR1 SGHRS and CDR2 YFSETQ. The CDR3 spans 15 residues. V shed 4 bases and J 3 bases; nucleotides not matched to a gene: 6. The CDR3 sequence is CASSLTSGGYNEQFF. The CDR3 region has the DNA TGCGCCAGCAGCCTCACTAGCGGAGGCTACAATGAGCAGTTCTTC.

CDR3 sequence: CASSLDPAGFEQYF. The CDR3, as DNA: TGTGCCAGCAGCTTAGATCCGGCAGGGTTCGAGCAGTACTTC. The V call is TRBV11-2, the J call TRBJ2-7; D may be TRBD1 (5 bases). The V gene lost 0 bases and the J gene lost 6 bases, with 12 bases spanning the gap. The CDR3 extends over 14 amino acids. Germline V gene sequence: CDR1 SGHAT, CDR2 FQNNGV.

The chain uses TRBV6-5 and TRBJ1-3; unclear D gene. V lost 4 bases and J 0 bases, leaving 7 bases between the germline ends. Germline lookup yields CDR1 MNHEY and CDR2 SVGAGI. The CDR3 is made up of 14 amino acids. This CDR3 is CASSSGGSGNTIYF. Written as DNA, the CDR3 is TGTGCCAGCAGTTCCGGCGGCTCTGGAAACACCATATATTTT.

J is TRBJ1-3 and V is TRBV25-1; a possible D gene is TRBD1 (5 bases). With 6 bases removed from V and 4 bases from J, the gap between germline ends came to 10 bases. Per the germline V gene, CDR1 is MGHDK and CDR2 is SYGVNS. The CDR3 loop spans 13 amino acids. DNA of the CDR3: TGTGCCAGCAGACAGGAGACGGGAAACACCATATATTTT. Its translation: CASRQETGNTIYF. The full variable domain, rest sourced from reference TRBV25-1 and TRBJ1-3, is EADIYQTPRYLVIGTGKKITLECSQTMGHDKMYWYQQDPGMELHLIHYSYGVNSTEKGDLSSESTVSRIRTEHFPLTLESARPSHTSQYLCASRQETGNTIYFGEGSWLTVV.

This clone occurred once. The V gene is TRBV9, the J gene TRBJ1-2, with a tentative D call TRBD1 (5 bases). The V and J ends lost 0 bases and 3 bases respectively, with 9 bases between them. This CDR3 region has 14 residues. Germline CDR1 reads SGDLS; CDR2 reads YYNGEE. The CDR3 sequence: CASSVGGGDYGYTF. The CDR3 DNA is TGTGCCAGCAGCGTAGGGGGAGGGGACTATGGCTACACCTTC.

The chain uses TRBV28 and TRBJ2-5; 8 nucleotides align to TRBD1. TRBJ2-7 matches the DNA end more closely, so the J call is doubtful. The CDR3 runs 12 residues. Germline V lookup: CDR1 MDHEN, CDR2 SYDVKM. DNA for the CDR3: TGTGCCAGCAGCGACAGGGGTTACGAGCAGTACTTC. This codes for CASSDRGYEQYF.

The J gene is TRBJ1-5, the V gene TRBV7-2; D is unresolved. Trimming cost V 5 bases and J 4 bases, with 9 bases left between them. The CDR3 length is 13 residues. Germline V gives CDR1 SGHTA, CDR2 FQGNSA. This CDR3 reads CASSPTGNQPQHF. CDR3 bases: TGTGCCAGCAGCCCGACGGGTAATCAGCCCCAGCATTTT.

This chain connects TRBV5-5 to TRBJ2-6; 10 bases are shared with TRBD1. The CDR3 length is 19 residues. Germline V gene sequence: CDR1 SGHKS, CDR2 YYEKEE (reference sequence). Unmatched junction bases numbered 7, after V lost 1 base and J lost 0 bases. CDR3 sequence (DNA): TGTGCCAGCAGCTTGCCGGGACAGGGGACTATCTCTGGGGCCAACGTCCTGACTTTC. Translating gives CASSLPGQGTISGANVLTF.

The V and J genes are TRBV11-1 and TRBJ2-5; 11 bases agree with TRBD2. The DNA end is more similar to TRBJ2-7, so the J call may be wrong. The CDR3 runs to 13 residues. The V gene's germline CDR1 is SGHAT and CDR2 FQDESV (reference sequence). The CDR3 region has the DNA TGTGCCAGCAGCCCCGGACTAGCGGGCGAGCAGTACTTC. This encodes CASSPGLAGEQYF.

The chain employs TRBV19 and TRBJ1-4, with unresolved D. Trimming took off 7 bases at V and 6 bases at J, with 15 bases between the two ends. The CDR3 extends over 14 amino acids. Germline V gene sequence: CDR1 LNHDA, CDR2 SQIVND (reference sequence). The CDR3: CASNSGPGHEKLFF. The CDR3 bases are TGTGCCAGTAACTCCGGACCCGGCCATGAAAAACTGTTTTTT.

This chain uses TRBV11-2 with TRBJ1-1; weak D call: TRBD1 (5 bases). This CDR3 region has 14 residues. Germline assignment: CDR1 SGHAT and CDR2 FQNNGV. Trimming stripped 4 bases from V and 1 base from J, with 10 bases between. CDR3 loop: CASSWDLRNTEAFF. In DNA, the CDR3 is TGTGCCAGCAGCTGGGACCTGAGGAACACTGAAGCTTTCTTT. Full variable domain (rest looked up from reference TRBV11-2 and TRBJ1-1): EAGVAQSPRYKIIEKRQSVAFWCNPISGHATLYWYQQILGQGPKLLIQFQNNGVVDDSQLPKDRFSAERLKGVDSTLKIQPAKLEDSAVYLCASSWDLRNTEAFFGQGTRLTVV.

The chain couples TRBV7-9 to TRBJ2-7; TRBD2 matches at 8 bases. CDR1 SEHNR and CDR2 FQNEAQ come from the germline V gene (reference sequence). Trimming removed 5 bases from V and 3 bases from J; junction bases left unmatched: 6. This CDR3 is 14 amino acids long. This CDR3 reads CASSPTSANYEQYF. CDR3 in DNA: TGTGCCAGCAGCCCGACTAGCGCAAACTACGAGCAGTACTTC.

The J gene is TRBJ2-7, the V gene TRBV6-1, with TRBD1 identical over 12 bases. This CDR3 has 13 residues. The junction had 6 bases not matched to a gene; V was cut back by 8 bases and J by 7 bases. Germline V gene data show CDR1 as MNHNS and CDR2 as SASEGT. In DNA form, the CDR3 reads TGTGCCAGCTGCCGGGACAGGGGGCGTGAGCAGTACTTC. This encodes CASCRDRGREQYF.

The chain carries TRBV19 and TRBJ2-5, with 10 bases fitting TRBD1. J lost 5 bases, V lost 6 bases, and 9 bases had no gene match. This CDR3 spans 15 amino acids. Per the germline V gene, CDR1 is LNHDA and CDR2 is SQIVND (reference sequence). The CDR3 protein is CASRRSTGGGETQYF. The CDR3 nucleotides read TGTGCCAGTAGGAGATCGACAGGGGGCGGGGAGACCCAGTACTTC.

The V call is TRBV7-9, the J call TRBJ2-1, with 13 bases that match TRBD2. Germline assignment: CDR1 SEHNR and CDR2 FQNEAQ (reference sequence). The CDR3 runs to 17 residues. J was trimmed by 2 bases and V by 1 base; bases with no gene match: 2. CDR3 DNA sequence: TGTGCCAGCAGCTTAGATACTAGCGGGAGGGCCTACAATGAGCAGTTCTTC. Translated: CASSLDTSGRAYNEQFF.

The chain combines TRBV5-1 with TRBJ2-3; D possibly corresponds to TRBD1 (5 bases). From germline, CDR1 is SGHRS and CDR2 YFSETQ. The CDR3 runs to 14 residues. The V gene lost 6 bases and the J gene lost 2 bases, with 13 bases spanning the gap. CDR3 nucleotide sequence: TGCGCCAGCAACTCAGGGCAGAACACAGATACGCAGTATTTT. The encoded protein is CASNSGQNTDTQYF.

The chain joins TRBV7-9 to TRBJ2-5, with 10 nucleotides matching TRBD2. This CDR3 spans 17 amino acids. Unmatched junction bases numbered 15, after V lost 6 bases and J lost 5 bases. The germline CDR1 and CDR2 sequences are SEHNR and FQNEAQ (reference sequence). CDR3 sequence: CASSRSGGTVSKETQYF. The CDR3 nucleotides are TGTGCCAGCAGTCGTAGCGGGGGGACGGTCTCTAAGGAGACCCAGTACTTC.

The chain recombines TRBV6-5 with TRBJ2-1; 7 positions match TRBD2. V lost 5 bases, J lost 9 bases, and 10 bases stayed unmatched. There are 14 residues in the CDR3. Per germline, CDR1 MNHEY and CDR2 SVGAGI. CDR3 loop: CASSRTRATSEQFF. In DNA form, the CDR3 reads TGTGCCAGCAGTCGGACTAGGGCAACTAGTGAGCAGTTCTTC.